This T cell receptor (beta chain) was documented in a study of beta chain features in type 1 diabetes. Study-wide findings and caveats: Among patients with Type 1 diabetes, TCRB CDR3s were moderately but significantly shorter in every one of the four CD4+ subsets.

This clone was recorded at least ten times. The antigen is undetermined. Other DNA sequences from this sample encode an identical CDR3 as well. Expressed TCRB transcripts were sequenced after all isolated RNA was converted to cDNA. Some 4 million reads on average were seen across naive, central memory and regulatory T cell samples. Only in-frame clones appear in the TCRdb table, and some are missing; sequencing was by immunoSEQ multiplex PCR. Altogether some 370,000 clones are present, over 8.5% being singletons, with the ten largest covering about 0.64%. The CDR3 has 13 residues. Germline values: CDR1 SGHDT, CDR2 YYEEEE. V dropped 0 bases and J dropped 6 bases, with 7 bases sitting between them.

This TCR was recovered from a man under 40 with type 1 diabetes. The chain links TRBV5-6 to TRBJ2-1; D gene unclear. Material for sequencing was central memory CD4+ T cells from blood. The CDR3 here is CASSLAHSNEQFF. Here the CDR3 DNA reads TGTGCCAGCAGCTTGGCCCACTCCAATGAGCAGTTCTTC.